This T cell receptor beta chain originates from a study of Graves' ophthalmopathy and Graves' hyperthyroidism. Germline V CDR1 and CDR2: MNHNY, SVGAGI (reference sequence). This CDR3 has 15 amino acids. Losses at the gene ends were 5 bases for V and 5 bases for J; bases not matched to a gene: 8. As the template, RNA transcripts were used to amplify TCR beta CDR3 regions. HTBI primers were used in a first-round RT-PCR, which preceded a second-round multiplex PCR. TCRdb fed the multiplex PCR reads into MiXCR, producing one record per CDR3 protein. The repertoire holds roughly 51,000 distinct CDR3 sequences, with over 40% as singletons. This clonotype was seen many times.

This TCR came from an adult man with Graves' ophthalmopathy. Sequenced: peripheral blood. The rearrangement uses TRBV6-6 and TRBJ1-5, with 8 bases aligning to TRBD1. The CDR3 protein is CASSPKQGGYQPQHF. Written as DNA, the CDR3 is TGTGCCAGCAGTCCGAAACAGGGGGGGTATCAGCCCCAGCATTTT.